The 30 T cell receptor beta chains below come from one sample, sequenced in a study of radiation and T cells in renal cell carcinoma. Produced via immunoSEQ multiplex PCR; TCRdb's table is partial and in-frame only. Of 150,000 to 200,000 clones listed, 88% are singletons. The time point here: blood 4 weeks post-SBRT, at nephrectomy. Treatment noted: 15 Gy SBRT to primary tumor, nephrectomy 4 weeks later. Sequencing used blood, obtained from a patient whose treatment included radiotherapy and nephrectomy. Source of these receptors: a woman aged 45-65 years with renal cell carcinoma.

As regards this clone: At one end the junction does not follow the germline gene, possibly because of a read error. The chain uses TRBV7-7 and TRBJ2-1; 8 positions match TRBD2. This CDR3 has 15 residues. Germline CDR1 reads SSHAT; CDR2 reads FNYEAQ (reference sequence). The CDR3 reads CASSLGASGYNEQFF. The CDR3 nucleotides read TGTGCTAGCAGCTTGGGGGCTAGCGGGTACAATGAGCAGTTCTTC.

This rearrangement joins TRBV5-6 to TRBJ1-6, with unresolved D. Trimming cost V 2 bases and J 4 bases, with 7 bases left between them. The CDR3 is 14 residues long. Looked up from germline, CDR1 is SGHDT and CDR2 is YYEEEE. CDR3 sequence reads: CASSFWQYNSPLHF. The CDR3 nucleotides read TGTGCCAGCAGCTTTTGGCAGTATAATTCACCCCTCCACTTT.

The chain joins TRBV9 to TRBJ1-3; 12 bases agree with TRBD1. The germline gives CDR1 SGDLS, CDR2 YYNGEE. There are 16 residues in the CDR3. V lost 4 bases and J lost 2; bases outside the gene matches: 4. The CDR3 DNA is TGTGCCAGCAGCCTCGGGGACAGGGGGCCTGGAAACACCATATATTTT. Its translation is CASSLGDRGPGNTIYF. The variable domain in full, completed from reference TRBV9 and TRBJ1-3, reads DSGVTQTPKHLITATGQRVTLRCSPRSGDLSVYWYQQSLDQGLQFLIQYYNGEERAKGNILERFSAQQFPDLHSELNLSSLELGDSALYFCASSLGDRGPGNTIYFGEGSWLTVV.

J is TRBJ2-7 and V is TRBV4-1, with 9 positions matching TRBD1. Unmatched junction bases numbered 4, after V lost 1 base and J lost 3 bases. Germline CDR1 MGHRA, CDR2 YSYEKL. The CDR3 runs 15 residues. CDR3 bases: TGCGCCAGCAGCCAAGTCGGGACAGGGATCTACGAGCAGTACTTC. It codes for CASSQVGTGIYEQYF.

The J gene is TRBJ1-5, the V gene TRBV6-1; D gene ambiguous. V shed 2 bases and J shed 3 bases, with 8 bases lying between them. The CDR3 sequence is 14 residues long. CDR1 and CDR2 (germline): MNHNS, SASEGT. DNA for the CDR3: TGTGCCAGCAGTGAAATGGGGATCAATCAGCCCCAGCATTTT. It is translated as CASSEMGINQPQHF.

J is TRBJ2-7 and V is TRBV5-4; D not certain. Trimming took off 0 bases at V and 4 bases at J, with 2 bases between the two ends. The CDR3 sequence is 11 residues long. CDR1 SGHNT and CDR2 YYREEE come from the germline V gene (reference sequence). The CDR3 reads CASSLGYEQYF. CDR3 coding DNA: TGTGCCAGCAGCTTGGGGTACGAGCAGTACTTC.

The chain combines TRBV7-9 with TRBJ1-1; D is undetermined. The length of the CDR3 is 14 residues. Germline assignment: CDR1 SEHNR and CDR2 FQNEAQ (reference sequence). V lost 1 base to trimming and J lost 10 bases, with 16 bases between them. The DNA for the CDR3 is TGTGCCAGCAGCTTAGAAATAATGGTGAGCGGAGCTTTCTTT. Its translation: CASSLEIMVSGAFF. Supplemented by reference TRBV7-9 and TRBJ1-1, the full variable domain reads DTGVSQNPRHKITKRGQNVTFRCDPISEHNRLYWYRQTLGQGPEFLTYFQNEAQLEKSRLLSDRFSAERPKGSFSTLEIQRTEQGDSAMYLCASSLEIMVSGAFFGQGTRLTVV.

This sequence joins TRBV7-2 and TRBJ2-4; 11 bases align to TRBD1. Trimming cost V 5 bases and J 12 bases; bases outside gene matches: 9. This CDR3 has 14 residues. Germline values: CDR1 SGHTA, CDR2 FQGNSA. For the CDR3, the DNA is TGTGCCAGCAGCCCTCGGACAGGGGGCATACATCAGTACTTC. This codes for CASSPRTGGIHQYF.

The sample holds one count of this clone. DNA for the CDR3: TGTGCCAGCAGCGCCGCCCCTGCCGCAGGTAGCAATCAGCCCCAGCATTTT. Amino acid sequence: CASSAAPAAGSNQPQHF. The chain uses TRBV21-1 and TRBJ1-5; the table's TRBD1 call for D was not verified on the DNA. TRBV21-1 is deemed a pseudogene. This CDR3 spans 17 amino acids.

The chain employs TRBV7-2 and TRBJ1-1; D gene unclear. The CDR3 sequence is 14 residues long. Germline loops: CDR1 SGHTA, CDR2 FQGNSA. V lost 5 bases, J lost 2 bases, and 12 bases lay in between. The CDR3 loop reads CASSELAGNTEAFF. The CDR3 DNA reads TGTGCCAGCAGCGAACTAGCGGGCAACACTGAAGCTTTCTTT.

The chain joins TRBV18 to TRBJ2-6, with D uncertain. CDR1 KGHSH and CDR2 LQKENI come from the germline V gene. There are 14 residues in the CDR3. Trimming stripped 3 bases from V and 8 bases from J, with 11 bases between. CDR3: CASSPLVEPNVLTF. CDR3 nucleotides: TGTGCCAGCTCACCCCTCGTGGAACCCAACGTCCTGACTTTC.

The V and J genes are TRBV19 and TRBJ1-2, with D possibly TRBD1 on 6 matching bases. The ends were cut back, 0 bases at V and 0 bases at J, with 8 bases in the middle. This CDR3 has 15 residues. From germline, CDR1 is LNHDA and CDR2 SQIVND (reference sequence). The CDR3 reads CASSIEPGANYGYTF. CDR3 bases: TGTGCCAGTAGTATAGAGCCAGGGGCTAACTATGGCTACACCTTC.

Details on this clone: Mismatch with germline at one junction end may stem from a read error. The CDR3 DNA reads as TGCGCCAGCAGCTTAGCGGCAGGCACCGGGGAGCTGTTTTTT. It codes for CASSLAAGTGELFF. This chain connects TRBV7-2 to TRBJ2-2; D perhaps matches TRBD2 (6 bases). This CDR3 region has 14 residues. Germline CDR1 SGHTA, CDR2 FQGNSA.

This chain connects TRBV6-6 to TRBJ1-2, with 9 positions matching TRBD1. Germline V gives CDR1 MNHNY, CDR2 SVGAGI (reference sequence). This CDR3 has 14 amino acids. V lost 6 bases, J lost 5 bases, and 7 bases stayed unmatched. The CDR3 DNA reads TGTGCCAGCAGAACGGGACAGGGTGGGTATGGCTACACCTTC. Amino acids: CASRTGQGGYGYTF.

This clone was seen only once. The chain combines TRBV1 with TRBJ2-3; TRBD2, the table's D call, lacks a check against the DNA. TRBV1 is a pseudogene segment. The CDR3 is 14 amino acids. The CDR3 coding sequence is TGCACCAGCCCCCGGGGGACTAGCACAGATACGCAGTATTTT. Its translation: CTSPRGTSTDTQYF.

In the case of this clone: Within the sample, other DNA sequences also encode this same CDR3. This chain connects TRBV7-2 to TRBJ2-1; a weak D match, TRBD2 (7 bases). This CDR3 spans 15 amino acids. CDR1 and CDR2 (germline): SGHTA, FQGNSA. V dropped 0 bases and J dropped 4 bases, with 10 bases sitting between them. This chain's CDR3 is CASSLAGGPYNEQFF. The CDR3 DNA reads TGTGCCAGCAGCTTAGCGGGGGGGCCGTACAATGAGCAGTTCTTC.

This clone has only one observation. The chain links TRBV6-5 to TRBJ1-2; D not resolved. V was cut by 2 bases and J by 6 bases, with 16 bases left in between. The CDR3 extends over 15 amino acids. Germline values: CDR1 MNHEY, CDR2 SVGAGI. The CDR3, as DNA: TGTGCCAGCAGTTACGCATTCGTACAAGGCAATGGCTACACCTTC. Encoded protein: CASSYAFVQGNGYTF.

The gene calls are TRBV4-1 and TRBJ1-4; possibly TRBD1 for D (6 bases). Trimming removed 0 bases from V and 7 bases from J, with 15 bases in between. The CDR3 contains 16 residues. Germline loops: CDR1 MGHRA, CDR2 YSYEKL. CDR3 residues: CASSQEWGAGSEKLFF. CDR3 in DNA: TGCGCCAGCAGCCAAGAATGGGGGGCCGGGTCTGAAAAACTGTTTTTT.

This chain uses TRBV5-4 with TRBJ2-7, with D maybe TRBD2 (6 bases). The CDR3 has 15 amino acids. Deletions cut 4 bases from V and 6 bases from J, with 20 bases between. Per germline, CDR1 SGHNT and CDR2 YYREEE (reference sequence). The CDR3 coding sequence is TGTGCCAGCAGCCCCCAAACCCTCCGGGGAGGCGAGCAGTACTTC. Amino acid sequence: CASSPQTLRGGEQYF.

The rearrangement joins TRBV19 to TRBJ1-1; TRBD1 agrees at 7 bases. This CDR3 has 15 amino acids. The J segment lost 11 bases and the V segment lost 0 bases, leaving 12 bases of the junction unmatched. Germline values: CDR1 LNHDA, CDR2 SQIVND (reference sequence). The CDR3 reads CASSIDQGGYPWAFF. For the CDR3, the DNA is TGTGCCAGTAGTATAGACCAAGGGGGCTATCCGTGGGCTTTCTTT.

The CDR3 DNA reads TGCGCCAGCAGGGCGGGGACTTCCACCTACAATGAGCAGTTCTTC. This translates into CASRAGTSTYNEQFF. The chain combines TRBV5-1 with TRBJ2-1; D is possibly TRBD2 (6 bases). This CDR3 region has 15 residues. Trimming left V 5 bases short and J 2 bases short, with 14 bases between. CDR1 is SGHRS and CDR2 is YFSETQ in the germline V gene.

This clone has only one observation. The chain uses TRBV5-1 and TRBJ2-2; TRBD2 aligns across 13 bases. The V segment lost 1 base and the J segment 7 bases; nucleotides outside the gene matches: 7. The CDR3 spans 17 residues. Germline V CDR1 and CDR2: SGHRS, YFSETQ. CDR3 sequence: CASSLTSGGAGVGELFF. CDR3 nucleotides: TGCGCCAGCAGCTTGACTAGCGGGGGGGCCGGAGTCGGGGAGCTGTTTTTT.

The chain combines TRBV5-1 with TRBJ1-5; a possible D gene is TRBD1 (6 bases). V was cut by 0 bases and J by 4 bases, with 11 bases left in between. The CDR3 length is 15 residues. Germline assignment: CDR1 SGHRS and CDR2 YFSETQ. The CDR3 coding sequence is TGCGCCAGCAGCTTGGACGGACAGAAGAATCAGCCCCAGCATTTT. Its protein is CASSLDGQKNQPQHF.

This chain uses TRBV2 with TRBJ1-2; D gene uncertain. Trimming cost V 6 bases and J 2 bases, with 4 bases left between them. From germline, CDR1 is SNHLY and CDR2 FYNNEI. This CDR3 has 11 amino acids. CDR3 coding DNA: TGTGCCAGCAGGACCAACTATGGCTACACCTTC. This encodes CASRTNYGYTF.

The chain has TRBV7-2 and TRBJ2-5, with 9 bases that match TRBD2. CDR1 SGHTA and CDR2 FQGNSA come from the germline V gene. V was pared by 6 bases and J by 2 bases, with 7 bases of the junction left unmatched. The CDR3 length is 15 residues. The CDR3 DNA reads TGTGCCAGCAGTCATCTAGCGGGGCCGCAAGAGACCCAGTACTTC. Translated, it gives CASSHLAGPQETQYF.

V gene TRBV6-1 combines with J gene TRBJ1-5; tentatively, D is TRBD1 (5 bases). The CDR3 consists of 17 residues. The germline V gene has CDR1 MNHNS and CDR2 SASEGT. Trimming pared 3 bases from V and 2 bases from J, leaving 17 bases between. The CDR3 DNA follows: TGTGCCAGCAGTGATATAGGTGGCTTAGGGGGCAATCAGCCCCAGCATTTT. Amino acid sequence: CASSDIGGLGGNQPQHF.

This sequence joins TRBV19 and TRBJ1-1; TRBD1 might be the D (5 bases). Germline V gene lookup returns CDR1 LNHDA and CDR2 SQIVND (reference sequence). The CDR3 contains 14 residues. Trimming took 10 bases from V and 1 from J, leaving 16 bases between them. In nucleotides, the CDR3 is TGTGCCACCACCGCGCGACAGACGAACACTGAAGCTTTCTTT. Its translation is CATTARQTNTEAFF.

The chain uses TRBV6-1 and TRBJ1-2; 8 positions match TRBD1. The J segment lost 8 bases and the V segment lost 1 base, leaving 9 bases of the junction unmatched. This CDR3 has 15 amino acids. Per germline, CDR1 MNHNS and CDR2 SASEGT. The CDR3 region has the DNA TGTGCCAGCAGTGAAGACGGGCAGGGGGCTTGGGGCTACACCTTC. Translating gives CASSEDGQGAWGYTF.

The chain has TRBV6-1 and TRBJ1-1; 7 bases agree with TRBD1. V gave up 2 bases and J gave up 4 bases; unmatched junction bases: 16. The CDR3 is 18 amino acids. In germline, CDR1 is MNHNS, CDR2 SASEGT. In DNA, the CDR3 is TGTGCCAGCAGTGAACCGGGACAGCTTATCACCCTGAGCACTGAAGCTTTCTTT. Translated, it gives CASSEPGQLITLSTEAFF.

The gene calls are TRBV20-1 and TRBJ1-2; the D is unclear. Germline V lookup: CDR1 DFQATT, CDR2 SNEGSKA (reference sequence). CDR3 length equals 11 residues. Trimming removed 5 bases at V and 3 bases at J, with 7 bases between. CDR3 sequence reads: CSALGDYGYTF. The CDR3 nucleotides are TGCAGTGCTCTCGGGGACTATGGCTACACCTTC.